The clone carrying this T cell receptor (beta chain) was seen only a few times. The antigen is not known. The data are from a study of blood T cells in healthy people across ages. Study at large: Template-switching capture recovered about one barcoded beta molecule per two T cells. The study, taken as a whole, reports: Across samples, TCR beta diversity tracked strongly with naive T cell percentage.

Trimming removed 7 bases at V and 3 bases at J, with 12 bases between. CDR1 MDHEN and CDR2 SYDVKM come from the germline V gene. CDR3 length: 13 residues. Alongside a J-beta primer mix, a sample-barcoded 5' primer served in a second PCR lasting about 7 to 11 cycles. Researchers report that a template-switch adaptor with 12 random nucleotides tagged each cDNA molecule. TCRdb reprocessed the 5' RACE reads via MiXCR and lists one record per CDR3 protein. The top ten hold about 15% of the sample, which has hundreds of thousands of distinct CDR3 sequences, approximately 30% seen once. The sample providers were healthy Caucasian people from Russia, aged about 6 to 90.

The specimen sequenced was blood. This TCR derives from a woman of 80 years or more in good health. This chain uses TRBV28 with TRBJ1-1; perhaps TRBD1 as D (6 bases). This CDR3 reads CASKPTGYTEAFF. The CDR3, as DNA: TGTGCCAGCAAACCCACAGGGTACACTGAAGCTTTCTTT.